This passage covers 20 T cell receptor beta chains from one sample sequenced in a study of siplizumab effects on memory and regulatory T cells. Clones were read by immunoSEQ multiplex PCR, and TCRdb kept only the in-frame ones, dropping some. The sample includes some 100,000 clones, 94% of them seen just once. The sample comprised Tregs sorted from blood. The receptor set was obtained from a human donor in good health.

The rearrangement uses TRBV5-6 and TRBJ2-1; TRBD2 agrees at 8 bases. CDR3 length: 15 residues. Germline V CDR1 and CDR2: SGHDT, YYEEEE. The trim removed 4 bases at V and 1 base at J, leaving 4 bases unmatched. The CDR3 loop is CASSPGLASYNEQFF. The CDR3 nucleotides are TGTGCCAGCAGCCCCGGACTAGCATCCTACAATGAGCAGTTCTTC.

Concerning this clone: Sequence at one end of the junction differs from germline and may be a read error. The CDR3 region has the DNA TGTGCCAGCACATCAATGTGGCGGGGGGACTACGAGCAGTACTTC. Translation gives CASTSMWRGDYEQYF. The V gene is TRBV5-1, the J gene TRBJ2-7, with TRBD2 matching 8 bases. This CDR3 has 15 residues. Germline loops: CDR1 SGHRS, CDR2 YFSETQ.

CDR3 in DNA: TGTGCCTGGAGTGTAAAGGGAGGGACTAGGACTCAGCCCCAGCATTTT. It translates to CAWSVKGGTRTQPQHF. The chain uses TRBV30 and TRBJ1-5, with a weak D call TRBD1 (5 bases). This CDR3 has 16 residues. Trimming stripped 0 bases from V and 6 bases from J, with 18 bases between. The V gene's germline CDR1 is GTSNPN and CDR2 SVGIG (reference sequence).

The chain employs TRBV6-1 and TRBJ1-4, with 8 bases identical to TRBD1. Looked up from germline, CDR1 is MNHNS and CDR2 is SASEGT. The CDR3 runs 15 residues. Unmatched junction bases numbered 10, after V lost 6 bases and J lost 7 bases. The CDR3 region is CASSSRGRGSEKLFF. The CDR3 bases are TGTGCCAGCAGCTCCAGGGGGCGAGGCAGTGAAAAACTGTTTTTT.

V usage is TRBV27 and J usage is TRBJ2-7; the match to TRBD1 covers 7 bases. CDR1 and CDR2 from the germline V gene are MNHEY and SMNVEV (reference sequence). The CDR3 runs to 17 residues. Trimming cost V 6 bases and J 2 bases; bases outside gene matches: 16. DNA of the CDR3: TGTGCCAGCAGCCCACAGATACCCGGGACAGAGACCTACGAGCAGTACTTC. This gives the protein CASSPQIPGTETYEQYF.

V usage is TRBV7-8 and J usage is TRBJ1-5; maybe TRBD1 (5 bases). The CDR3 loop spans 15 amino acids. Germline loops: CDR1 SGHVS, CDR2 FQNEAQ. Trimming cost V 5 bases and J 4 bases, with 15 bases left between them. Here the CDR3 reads CASSPARGGNQPQHF. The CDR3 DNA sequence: TGTGCCAGCAGCCCTGCAAGGGGCGGGAATCAGCCCCAGCATTTT.

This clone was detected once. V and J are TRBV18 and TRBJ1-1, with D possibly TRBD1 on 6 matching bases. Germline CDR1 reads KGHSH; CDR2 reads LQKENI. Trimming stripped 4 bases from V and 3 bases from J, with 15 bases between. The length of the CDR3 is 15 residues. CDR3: CASSLQETGHTEAFF. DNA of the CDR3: TGTGCCAGCTCACTACAAGAGACAGGACACACTGAAGCTTTCTTT.

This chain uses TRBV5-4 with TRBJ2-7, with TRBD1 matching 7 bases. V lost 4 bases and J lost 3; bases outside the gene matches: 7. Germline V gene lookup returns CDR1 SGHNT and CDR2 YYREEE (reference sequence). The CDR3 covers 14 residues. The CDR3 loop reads CASSRVAGGYEQYF. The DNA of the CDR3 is TGTGCCAGCAGCCGAGTGGCAGGGGGCTACGAGCAGTACTTC. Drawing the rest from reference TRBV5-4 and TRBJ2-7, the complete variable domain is ETGVTQSPTHLIKTRGQQVTLRCSSQSGHNTVSWYQQALGQGPQFIFQYYREEENGRGNFPPRFSGLQFPNYSSELNVNALELDDSALYLCASSRVAGGYEQYFGPGTRLTVT.

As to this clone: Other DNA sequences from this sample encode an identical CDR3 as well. The CDR3: CASSQEPLRAGEQFF. The CDR3 region has the DNA TGCGCCAGCAGCCAGGAGCCCCTTCGGGCAGGGGAGCAGTTCTTC. The chain joins TRBV4-1 to TRBJ2-1; TRBD1 is a possible D gene (5 bases). The CDR3 sequence is 15 residues long. Trimming removed 3 bases from V and 10 bases from J, with 19 bases in between. The germline CDR1 and CDR2 sequences are MGHRA and YSYEKL.

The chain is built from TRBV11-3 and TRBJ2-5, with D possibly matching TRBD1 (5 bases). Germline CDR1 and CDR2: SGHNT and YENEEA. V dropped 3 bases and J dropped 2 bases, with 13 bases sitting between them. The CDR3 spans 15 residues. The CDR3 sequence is CASSFGSAGQETQYF. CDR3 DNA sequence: TGTGCCAGCAGCTTTGGTTCGGCAGGGCAAGAGACCCAGTACTTC.

Here the CDR3 reads CASSGQPTYEQYF. CDR3 nucleotide sequence: TGTGCCAGCAGTGGGCAGCCTACCTACGAGCAGTACTTC. This chain uses TRBV27 with TRBJ2-7, with D uncertain. CDR1 and CDR2 from the germline V gene are MNHEY and SMNVEV (reference sequence). V lost 5 bases to trimming and J lost 2 bases, with 10 bases between them. The CDR3 consists of 13 residues.

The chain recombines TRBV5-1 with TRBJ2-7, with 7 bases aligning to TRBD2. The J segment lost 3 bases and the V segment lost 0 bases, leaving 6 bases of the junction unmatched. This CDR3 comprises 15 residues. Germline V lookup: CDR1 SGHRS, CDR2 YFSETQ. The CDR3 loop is CASSLGAGEGYEQYF. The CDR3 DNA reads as TGCGCCAGCAGCTTGGGGGCGGGAGAAGGCTACGAGCAGTACTTC.

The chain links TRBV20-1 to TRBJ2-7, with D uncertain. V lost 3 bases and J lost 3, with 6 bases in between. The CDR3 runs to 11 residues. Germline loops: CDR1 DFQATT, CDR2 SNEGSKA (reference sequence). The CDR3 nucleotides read TGCAGTGCTAGGGGGAACTACGAGCAGTACTTC. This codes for CSARGNYEQYF.

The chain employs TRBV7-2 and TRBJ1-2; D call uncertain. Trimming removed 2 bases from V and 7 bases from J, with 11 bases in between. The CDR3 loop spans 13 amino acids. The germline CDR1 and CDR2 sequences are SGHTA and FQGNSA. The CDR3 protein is CASSLSSVSGYTF. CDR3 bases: TGTGCCAGCAGCTTATCCTCTGTTAGTGGCTACACCTTC.

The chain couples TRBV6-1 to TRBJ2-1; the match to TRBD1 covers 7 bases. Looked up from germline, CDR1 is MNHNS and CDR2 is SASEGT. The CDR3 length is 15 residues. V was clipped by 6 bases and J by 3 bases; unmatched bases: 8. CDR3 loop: CASRPRDRNYNEQFF. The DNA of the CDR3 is TGTGCCAGCAGGCCCCGGGACAGAAACTACAATGAGCAGTTCTTC.

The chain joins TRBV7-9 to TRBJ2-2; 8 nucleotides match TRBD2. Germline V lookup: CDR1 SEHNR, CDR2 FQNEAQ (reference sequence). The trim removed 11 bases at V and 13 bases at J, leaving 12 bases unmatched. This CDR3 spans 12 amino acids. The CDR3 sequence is CASRQGTSRLFF. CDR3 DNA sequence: TGTGCCTCCCGGCAGGGGACTAGTCGGCTGTTTTTT.

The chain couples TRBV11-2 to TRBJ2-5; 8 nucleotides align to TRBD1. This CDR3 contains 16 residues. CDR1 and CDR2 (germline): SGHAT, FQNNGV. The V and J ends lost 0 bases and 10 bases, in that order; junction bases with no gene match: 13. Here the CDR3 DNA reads TGTGCCAGCAGCTTAGATCGGGCCGGACAGGGTCGAGGCCAGTACTTC. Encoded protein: CASSLDRAGQGRGQYF.

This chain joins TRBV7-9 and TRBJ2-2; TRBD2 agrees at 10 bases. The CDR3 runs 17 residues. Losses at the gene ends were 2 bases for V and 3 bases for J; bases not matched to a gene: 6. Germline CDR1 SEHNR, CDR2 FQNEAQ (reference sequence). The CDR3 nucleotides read TGTGCCAGCAGCTTATTCAGCGGGAGGGAGTACACCGGGGAGCTGTTTTTT. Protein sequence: CASSLFSGREYTGELFF.

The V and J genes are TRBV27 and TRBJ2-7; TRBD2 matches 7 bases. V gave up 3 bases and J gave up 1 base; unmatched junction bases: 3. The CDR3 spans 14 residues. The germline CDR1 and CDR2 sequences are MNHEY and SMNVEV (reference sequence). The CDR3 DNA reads TGTGCCAGCAGTTTCGGCGGGAGATCCTACGAGCAGTACTTC. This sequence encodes CASSFGGRSYEQYF.

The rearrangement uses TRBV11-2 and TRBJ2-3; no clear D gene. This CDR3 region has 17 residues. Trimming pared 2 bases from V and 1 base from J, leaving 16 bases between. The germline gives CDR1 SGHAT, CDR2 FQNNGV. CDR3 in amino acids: CASSLPRAVRGTDTQYF. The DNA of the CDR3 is TGTGCCAGCAGCTTACCGCGAGCAGTTCGGGGCACAGATACGCAGTATTTT.